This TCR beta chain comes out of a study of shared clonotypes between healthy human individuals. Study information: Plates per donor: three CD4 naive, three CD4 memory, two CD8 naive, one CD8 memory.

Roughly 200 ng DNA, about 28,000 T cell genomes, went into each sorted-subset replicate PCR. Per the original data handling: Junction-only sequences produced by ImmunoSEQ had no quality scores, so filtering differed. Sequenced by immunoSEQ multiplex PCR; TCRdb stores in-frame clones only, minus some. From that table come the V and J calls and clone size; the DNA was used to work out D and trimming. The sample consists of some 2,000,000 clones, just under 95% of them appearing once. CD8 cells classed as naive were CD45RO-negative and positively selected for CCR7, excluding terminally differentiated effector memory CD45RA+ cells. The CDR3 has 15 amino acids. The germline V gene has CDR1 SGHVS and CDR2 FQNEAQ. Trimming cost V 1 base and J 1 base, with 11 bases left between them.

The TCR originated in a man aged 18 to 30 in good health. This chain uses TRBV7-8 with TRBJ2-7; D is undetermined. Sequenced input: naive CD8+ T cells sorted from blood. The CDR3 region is CASSLVGPSSYEQYF. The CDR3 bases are TGTGCCAGCAGCTTAGTTGGGCCTAGTTCCTACGAGCAGTACTTC.